Described below is a single TCR beta chain sequence and its context. This clonotype appeared many times. The target of this receptor is not known. Base quality data are lacking; no much larger clone is found one base away. Ophthalmopathy patients had moderately to severely active disease, Clinical Activity Score of at least 3, NOSPECS grade of at least 4, and duration under 3 months. Patients with uncontrolled infections, other autoimmune diseases, pregnancy or lactation were excluded. Clinical symptoms, serum thyroxine and TRAb, thyroid ultrasound, and orbital computed tomography formed the basis for the diagnoses. Ficoll-Paque density gradient centrifugation was used to isolate PBMCs from 10 ml of fresh peripheral blood. Total RNA was extracted using Trizol reagent, and RNA quality was assessed on an Agilent 2100 Bioanalyzer. TCR beta CDR3 regions were amplified from RNA transcripts. The first round of RT-PCR for the TCR CDR3 was performed with the HTBI primer set and the Qiagen OneStep RT-PCR kit. Libraries were constructed in a second round of multiplex PCR, after which size selection and purification were carried out. Libraries were sequenced paired-end with 100 bp reads on an Illumina HiSeq2000. For the original study's pipeline: SOAPnuke was used to process the raw data, with reads discarded if the reads contained adapters or uncalled bases, had a mean Phred below 15, or lacked an exact constant-primer or identifier match. COPE v1.2.5 was used to merge the high-quality paired reads, and each unique nucleotide sequence was defined as a clonotype. Clonotypes were aligned to IMGT TRBV, TRBD and TRBJ reference segments using MiTCR v1.1. The analysis included only V-J combinations with a frequency above 0.0001, which together covered roughly 99% of the repertoires. The TCS score was defined as F50 (clonal expansion) divided by E x V (chaos), with BLOSUM62-based TCRdist calculated between CDR3 peptides within each V-J. Welch's t-statistics and random forest reduced several hundred V-J features to roughly 13, which were used in a naive Bayes classifier (R e1071). TCRdb ran its own pipeline on the public reads, namely fastp trimming at Q25 and MiXCR clone calling, and kept in-frame beta chains. Rows with a matching CDR3 protein are joined into one entry that keeps the most common DNA and genes. The V and J calls were determined by TCRdb, not by the authors. The sample profile shows over 350,000 distinct CDR3 sequences; 11% to 15% of them were found once. Clones ranked in the top ten supply 25% to 30% of the sample.

CDR3 length: 15 amino acids, cysteine to phenylalanine. Only the CDR3 portion is preserved as DNA: 45 bases, with reading frame beginning at the first base. V loses 5 bases at its end and J loses 7 bases; junction bases beyond the gene matches: 4. Sequences SEHNR (CDR1) and FQNEAQ (CDR2) are obtained from the germline V gene (reference sequence). The data belong to a study of T cells in Graves' hyperthyroidism and ophthalmopathy (dated by TCRdb to between 2018 and 2020). Background on the whole study: Peripheral blood samples were taken at the time of initial diagnosis, prior to any treatment. To identify distinguishing TCR V-J signatures, a discovery cohort of around 100 patients was used, comprising some 45 with Graves' ophthalmopathy and some 60 with stable Graves' hyperthyroidism. According to the paper, TCR Vbeta CDR3 sequencing was carried out on over 130 peripheral blood samples, which came from about 45 ophthalmopathy, approximately 72 hyperthyroidism and some 17 progressor patients. After sampling, hyperthyroidism patients received methimazole starting at 30 mg daily, and ophthalmopathy patients received high-dose intravenous methylprednisolone. Whether ophthalmopathy could be predicted prospectively was tested in an independent validation cohort made up of 18 to 20 hyperthyroidism patients plus 17 patients who later progressed to ophthalmopathy. For training and testing, the 100 or so patients in the discovery cohort were randomly divided in a 7:3 ratio. Thyroid tissue and blood T-cell repertoires from more than five Graves' hyperthyroidism patients were also compared in the study. The full study reports these points: Blood samples also contained most of the expanded thyroid clonotypes (frequency above 0.001), which suggests that blood repertoires may reflect thyroid immune responses. In cross-validation, a model built on a 13 V-J signature told ophthalmopathy apart from stable hyperthyroidism with just under 90% sensitivity and 81% to 82% specificity, and in testing the same model reached 80%/75%. In validation, the model predicted progression to ophthalmopathy with 65% to 71% sensitivity and roughly 72% specificity, a median of about 6 months before onset. No statistical method was used to set the sample size in advance, and investigators knew the group allocation.

The V gene is TRBV7-9 and the J gene is TRBJ2-1; the junction holds 14 bases that match TRBD2. The clonotype originates from a man aged 45-65 years with Graves' ophthalmopathy. The sample taken for sequencing was blood. For the CDR3, the sequence is CASSHGLAGGNEQFF. The nucleotide sequence reads as follows: TGTGCCAGCAGCCATGGACTAGCGGGAGGAAATGAGCAGTTCTTC.